The next 11 T cell receptor beta chains were all read from a single sample in a study of T cell responses to AZD1222 COVID-19 vaccine. Produced via immunoSEQ multiplex PCR; TCRdb's table is partial and in-frame only. Among about 150,000 clones listed, 91% were seen once. Sequencing was performed on peripheral blood, taken 28 days after the second AZD1222 dose. Source of these receptors: an adult who received the AZD1222 COVID-19 vaccine.

This rearrangement joins TRBV11-2 to TRBJ1-4; maybe TRBD1 (6 bases). The germline gives CDR1 SGHAT, CDR2 FQNNGV. The V end lost 5 bases, the J end lost 2 bases, and 18 bases lay between the germline ends. The CDR3 spans 17 residues. The CDR3 nucleotides are TGTGCCAGCAGCACAGGGATATTAGGGCGGACTAATGAAAAACTGTTTTTT. Amino acid sequence: CASSTGILGRTNEKLFF.

The chain combines TRBV6-5 with TRBJ2-1; D gene unclear. The V gene lost 6 bases and the J gene lost 4 bases, with 10 bases spanning the gap. CDR1 and CDR2 (germline): MNHEY, SVGAGI. The CDR3 sequence is 13 residues long. The CDR3 region has the DNA TGTGCCAGCAGCCCCTCTCTTTACAATGAGCAGTTCTTC. Residues: CASSPSLYNEQFF.

The genes are TRBV5-4 and TRBJ2-3, with D possibly matching TRBD1 (6 bases). The CDR3 consists of 14 residues. Trimming took 3 bases from V and 1 from J, leaving 9 bases between them. In germline, CDR1 is SGHNT, CDR2 YYREEE (reference sequence). The CDR3 nucleotides read TGTGCCAGCAGCTCCGGACAGCGCACAGATACGCAGTATTTT. Its translation: CASSSGQRTDTQYF.

The V gene is TRBV7-9, the J gene TRBJ1-6; 7 bases are a match to TRBD1. With 5 bases clipped from V and 9 bases from J, the junction kept 4 bases outside the gene matches. Germline-derived CDR1 and CDR2 are SEHNR and FQNEAQ (reference sequence). The CDR3 runs 13 residues. CDR3 amino acids: CASSGDRVSPLHF. In DNA form, the CDR3 reads TGTGCCAGCAGCGGCGACAGGGTTTCACCCCTCCACTTT.

The chain has TRBV6-2 or TRBV6-3 and TRBJ1-2; tentative D call: TRBD1 (5 bases). V lost 0 bases, J lost 7 bases, and 12 bases lay in between. Germline values: CDR1 MNHEY, CDR2 SVGEGT. This CDR3 contains 14 residues. Here the CDR3 reads CASSYSMGDAGYTF. The CDR3 DNA reads as TGTGCCAGCAGTTACTCGATGGGGGACGCTGGCTACACCTTC.

V and J are TRBV19 and TRBJ2-3; no definite D call. CDR3 length: 12 amino acids. Germline V gene data show CDR1 as LNHDA and CDR2 as SQIVND (reference sequence). V lost 6 bases, J lost 0 bases, and 4 bases lay in between. This CDR3 reads CASSPSTDTQYF. DNA of the CDR3: TGTGCCAGTAGCCCTAGCACAGATACGCAGTATTTT.

The chain recombines TRBV11-2 with TRBJ2-5, with 8 bases fitting TRBD1. V dropped 1 base and J dropped 5; count of bases not matched to a gene: 9. Germline V gene data show CDR1 as SGHAT and CDR2 as FQNNGV. There are 16 residues in the CDR3. The DNA for the CDR3 is TGTGCCAGCAGCTTAGTAGGGACAGGCTCTACGGAGACCCAGTACTTC. Protein: CASSLVGTGSTETQYF.

V usage is TRBV5-1 and J usage is TRBJ2-2; 10 bases are a match to TRBD2. Germline lookup yields CDR1 SGHRS and CDR2 YFSETQ. J lost 0 bases, V lost 2 bases, and 4 bases had no gene match. This CDR3 is 17 amino acids long. Here the CDR3 reads CASSFRLAGTNTGELFF. In DNA form, the CDR3 reads TGCGCCAGCAGCTTTAGACTAGCGGGTACGAACACCGGGGAGCTGTTTTTT.

The V and J genes are TRBV9 and TRBJ1-1, with D possibly TRBD1 on 6 matching bases. Germline CDR1 and CDR2: SGDLS and YYNGEE. The CDR3 extends over 15 amino acids. V lost 4 bases to trimming and J lost 0 bases, with 13 bases between them. CDR3 DNA: TGTGCCAGCAGCCTAGGGGGTGGAGTGAACACTGAAGCTTTCTTT. It specifies CASSLGGGVNTEAFF.

J is TRBJ1-1 and V is TRBV20-1; D not certain. Between the trimmed V and J ends, which lost 3 bases and 7 bases, there was a span of 9 bases. The CDR3 has 11 amino acids. CDR1 is DFQATT, CDR2 SNEGSKA, per germline (reference sequence). CDR3 loop: CSASHLGEAFF. The DNA for the CDR3 is TGCAGTGCTAGCCATCTCGGTGAAGCTTTCTTT.

This chain connects TRBV4-3 to TRBJ1-2; D perhaps matches TRBD1 (6 bases). V shed 0 bases and J shed 4 bases, with 15 bases lying between them. CDR1 is LGHNA, CDR2 YSLEER, per germline. The CDR3 has 16 residues. CDR3 sequence reads: CASSQDGAGAPYGYTF. The CDR3 region has the DNA TGCGCCAGCAGCCAAGATGGGGCAGGGGCCCCCTATGGCTACACCTTC.